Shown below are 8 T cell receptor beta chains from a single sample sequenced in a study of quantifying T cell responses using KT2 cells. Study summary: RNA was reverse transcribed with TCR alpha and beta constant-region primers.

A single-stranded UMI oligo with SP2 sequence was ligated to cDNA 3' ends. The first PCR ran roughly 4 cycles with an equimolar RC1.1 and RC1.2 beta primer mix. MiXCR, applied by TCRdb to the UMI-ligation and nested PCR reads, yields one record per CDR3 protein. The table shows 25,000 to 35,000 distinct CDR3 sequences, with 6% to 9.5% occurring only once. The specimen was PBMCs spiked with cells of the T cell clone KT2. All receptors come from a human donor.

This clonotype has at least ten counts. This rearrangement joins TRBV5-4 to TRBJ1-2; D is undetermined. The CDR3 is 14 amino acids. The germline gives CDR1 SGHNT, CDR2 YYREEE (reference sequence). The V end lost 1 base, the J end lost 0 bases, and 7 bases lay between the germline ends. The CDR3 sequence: CASSLWTANYGYTF. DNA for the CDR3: TGTGCCAGCAGCTTGTGGACTGCTAACTATGGCTACACCTTC.

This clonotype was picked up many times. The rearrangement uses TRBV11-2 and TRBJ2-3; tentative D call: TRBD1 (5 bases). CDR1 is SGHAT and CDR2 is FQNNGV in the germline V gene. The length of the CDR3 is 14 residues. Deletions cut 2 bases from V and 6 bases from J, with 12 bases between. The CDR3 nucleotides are TGTGCCAGCAGCTTAAGTAGGGGAACTGATACGCAGTATTTT. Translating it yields CASSLSRGTDTQYF.

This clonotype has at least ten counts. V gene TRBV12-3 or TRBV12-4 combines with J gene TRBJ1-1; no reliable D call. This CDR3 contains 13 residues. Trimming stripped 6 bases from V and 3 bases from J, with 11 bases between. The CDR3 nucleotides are TGTGCCAGCAGCCTAGGCATCCACACTGAAGCTTTCTTT. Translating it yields CASSLGIHTEAFF.

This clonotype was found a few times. The DNA of the CDR3 is TGTGCCAGCAGTGAAGCACACAGGAACTATGGCTACACCTTC. As protein: CASSEAHRNYGYTF. The J gene is TRBJ1-2, the V gene TRBV6-1; TRBD1 might be the D (5 bases). Trimming took 0 bases from V and 2 from J, leaving 7 bases between them. The length of the CDR3 is 14 residues. Looked up from germline, CDR1 is MNHNS and CDR2 is SASEGT.

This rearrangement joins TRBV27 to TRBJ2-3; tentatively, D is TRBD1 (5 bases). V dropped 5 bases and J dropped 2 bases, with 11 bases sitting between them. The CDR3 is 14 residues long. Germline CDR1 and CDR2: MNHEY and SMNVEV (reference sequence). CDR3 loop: CASSPRVITDTQYF. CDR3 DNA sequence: TGTGCCAGCAGTCCCAGGGTTATCACAGATACGCAGTATTTT.

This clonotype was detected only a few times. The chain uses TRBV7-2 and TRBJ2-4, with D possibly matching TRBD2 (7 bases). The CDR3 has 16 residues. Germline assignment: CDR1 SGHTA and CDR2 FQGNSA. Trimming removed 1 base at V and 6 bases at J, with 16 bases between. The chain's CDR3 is CASSLGGGHQPNIQYF. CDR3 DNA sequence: TGTGCCAGCAGCTTAGGGGGGGGACATCAGCCAAACATTCAGTACTTC.

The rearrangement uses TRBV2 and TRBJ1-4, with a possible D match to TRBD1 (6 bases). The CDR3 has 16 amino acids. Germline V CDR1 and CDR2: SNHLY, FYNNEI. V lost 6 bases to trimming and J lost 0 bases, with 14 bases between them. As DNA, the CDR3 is TGTGCCAGCAGGAAGGGAGGACAGACAACTAATGAAAAACTGTTTTTT. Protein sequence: CASRKGGQTTNEKLFF.

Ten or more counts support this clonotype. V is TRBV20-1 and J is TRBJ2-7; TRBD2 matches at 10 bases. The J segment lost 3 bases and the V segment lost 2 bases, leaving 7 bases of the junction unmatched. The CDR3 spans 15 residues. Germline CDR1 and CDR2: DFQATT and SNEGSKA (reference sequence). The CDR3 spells CSARPESGGDYEQYF. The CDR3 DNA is TGCAGTGCTAGACCCGAGAGCGGGGGGGACTACGAGCAGTACTTC.